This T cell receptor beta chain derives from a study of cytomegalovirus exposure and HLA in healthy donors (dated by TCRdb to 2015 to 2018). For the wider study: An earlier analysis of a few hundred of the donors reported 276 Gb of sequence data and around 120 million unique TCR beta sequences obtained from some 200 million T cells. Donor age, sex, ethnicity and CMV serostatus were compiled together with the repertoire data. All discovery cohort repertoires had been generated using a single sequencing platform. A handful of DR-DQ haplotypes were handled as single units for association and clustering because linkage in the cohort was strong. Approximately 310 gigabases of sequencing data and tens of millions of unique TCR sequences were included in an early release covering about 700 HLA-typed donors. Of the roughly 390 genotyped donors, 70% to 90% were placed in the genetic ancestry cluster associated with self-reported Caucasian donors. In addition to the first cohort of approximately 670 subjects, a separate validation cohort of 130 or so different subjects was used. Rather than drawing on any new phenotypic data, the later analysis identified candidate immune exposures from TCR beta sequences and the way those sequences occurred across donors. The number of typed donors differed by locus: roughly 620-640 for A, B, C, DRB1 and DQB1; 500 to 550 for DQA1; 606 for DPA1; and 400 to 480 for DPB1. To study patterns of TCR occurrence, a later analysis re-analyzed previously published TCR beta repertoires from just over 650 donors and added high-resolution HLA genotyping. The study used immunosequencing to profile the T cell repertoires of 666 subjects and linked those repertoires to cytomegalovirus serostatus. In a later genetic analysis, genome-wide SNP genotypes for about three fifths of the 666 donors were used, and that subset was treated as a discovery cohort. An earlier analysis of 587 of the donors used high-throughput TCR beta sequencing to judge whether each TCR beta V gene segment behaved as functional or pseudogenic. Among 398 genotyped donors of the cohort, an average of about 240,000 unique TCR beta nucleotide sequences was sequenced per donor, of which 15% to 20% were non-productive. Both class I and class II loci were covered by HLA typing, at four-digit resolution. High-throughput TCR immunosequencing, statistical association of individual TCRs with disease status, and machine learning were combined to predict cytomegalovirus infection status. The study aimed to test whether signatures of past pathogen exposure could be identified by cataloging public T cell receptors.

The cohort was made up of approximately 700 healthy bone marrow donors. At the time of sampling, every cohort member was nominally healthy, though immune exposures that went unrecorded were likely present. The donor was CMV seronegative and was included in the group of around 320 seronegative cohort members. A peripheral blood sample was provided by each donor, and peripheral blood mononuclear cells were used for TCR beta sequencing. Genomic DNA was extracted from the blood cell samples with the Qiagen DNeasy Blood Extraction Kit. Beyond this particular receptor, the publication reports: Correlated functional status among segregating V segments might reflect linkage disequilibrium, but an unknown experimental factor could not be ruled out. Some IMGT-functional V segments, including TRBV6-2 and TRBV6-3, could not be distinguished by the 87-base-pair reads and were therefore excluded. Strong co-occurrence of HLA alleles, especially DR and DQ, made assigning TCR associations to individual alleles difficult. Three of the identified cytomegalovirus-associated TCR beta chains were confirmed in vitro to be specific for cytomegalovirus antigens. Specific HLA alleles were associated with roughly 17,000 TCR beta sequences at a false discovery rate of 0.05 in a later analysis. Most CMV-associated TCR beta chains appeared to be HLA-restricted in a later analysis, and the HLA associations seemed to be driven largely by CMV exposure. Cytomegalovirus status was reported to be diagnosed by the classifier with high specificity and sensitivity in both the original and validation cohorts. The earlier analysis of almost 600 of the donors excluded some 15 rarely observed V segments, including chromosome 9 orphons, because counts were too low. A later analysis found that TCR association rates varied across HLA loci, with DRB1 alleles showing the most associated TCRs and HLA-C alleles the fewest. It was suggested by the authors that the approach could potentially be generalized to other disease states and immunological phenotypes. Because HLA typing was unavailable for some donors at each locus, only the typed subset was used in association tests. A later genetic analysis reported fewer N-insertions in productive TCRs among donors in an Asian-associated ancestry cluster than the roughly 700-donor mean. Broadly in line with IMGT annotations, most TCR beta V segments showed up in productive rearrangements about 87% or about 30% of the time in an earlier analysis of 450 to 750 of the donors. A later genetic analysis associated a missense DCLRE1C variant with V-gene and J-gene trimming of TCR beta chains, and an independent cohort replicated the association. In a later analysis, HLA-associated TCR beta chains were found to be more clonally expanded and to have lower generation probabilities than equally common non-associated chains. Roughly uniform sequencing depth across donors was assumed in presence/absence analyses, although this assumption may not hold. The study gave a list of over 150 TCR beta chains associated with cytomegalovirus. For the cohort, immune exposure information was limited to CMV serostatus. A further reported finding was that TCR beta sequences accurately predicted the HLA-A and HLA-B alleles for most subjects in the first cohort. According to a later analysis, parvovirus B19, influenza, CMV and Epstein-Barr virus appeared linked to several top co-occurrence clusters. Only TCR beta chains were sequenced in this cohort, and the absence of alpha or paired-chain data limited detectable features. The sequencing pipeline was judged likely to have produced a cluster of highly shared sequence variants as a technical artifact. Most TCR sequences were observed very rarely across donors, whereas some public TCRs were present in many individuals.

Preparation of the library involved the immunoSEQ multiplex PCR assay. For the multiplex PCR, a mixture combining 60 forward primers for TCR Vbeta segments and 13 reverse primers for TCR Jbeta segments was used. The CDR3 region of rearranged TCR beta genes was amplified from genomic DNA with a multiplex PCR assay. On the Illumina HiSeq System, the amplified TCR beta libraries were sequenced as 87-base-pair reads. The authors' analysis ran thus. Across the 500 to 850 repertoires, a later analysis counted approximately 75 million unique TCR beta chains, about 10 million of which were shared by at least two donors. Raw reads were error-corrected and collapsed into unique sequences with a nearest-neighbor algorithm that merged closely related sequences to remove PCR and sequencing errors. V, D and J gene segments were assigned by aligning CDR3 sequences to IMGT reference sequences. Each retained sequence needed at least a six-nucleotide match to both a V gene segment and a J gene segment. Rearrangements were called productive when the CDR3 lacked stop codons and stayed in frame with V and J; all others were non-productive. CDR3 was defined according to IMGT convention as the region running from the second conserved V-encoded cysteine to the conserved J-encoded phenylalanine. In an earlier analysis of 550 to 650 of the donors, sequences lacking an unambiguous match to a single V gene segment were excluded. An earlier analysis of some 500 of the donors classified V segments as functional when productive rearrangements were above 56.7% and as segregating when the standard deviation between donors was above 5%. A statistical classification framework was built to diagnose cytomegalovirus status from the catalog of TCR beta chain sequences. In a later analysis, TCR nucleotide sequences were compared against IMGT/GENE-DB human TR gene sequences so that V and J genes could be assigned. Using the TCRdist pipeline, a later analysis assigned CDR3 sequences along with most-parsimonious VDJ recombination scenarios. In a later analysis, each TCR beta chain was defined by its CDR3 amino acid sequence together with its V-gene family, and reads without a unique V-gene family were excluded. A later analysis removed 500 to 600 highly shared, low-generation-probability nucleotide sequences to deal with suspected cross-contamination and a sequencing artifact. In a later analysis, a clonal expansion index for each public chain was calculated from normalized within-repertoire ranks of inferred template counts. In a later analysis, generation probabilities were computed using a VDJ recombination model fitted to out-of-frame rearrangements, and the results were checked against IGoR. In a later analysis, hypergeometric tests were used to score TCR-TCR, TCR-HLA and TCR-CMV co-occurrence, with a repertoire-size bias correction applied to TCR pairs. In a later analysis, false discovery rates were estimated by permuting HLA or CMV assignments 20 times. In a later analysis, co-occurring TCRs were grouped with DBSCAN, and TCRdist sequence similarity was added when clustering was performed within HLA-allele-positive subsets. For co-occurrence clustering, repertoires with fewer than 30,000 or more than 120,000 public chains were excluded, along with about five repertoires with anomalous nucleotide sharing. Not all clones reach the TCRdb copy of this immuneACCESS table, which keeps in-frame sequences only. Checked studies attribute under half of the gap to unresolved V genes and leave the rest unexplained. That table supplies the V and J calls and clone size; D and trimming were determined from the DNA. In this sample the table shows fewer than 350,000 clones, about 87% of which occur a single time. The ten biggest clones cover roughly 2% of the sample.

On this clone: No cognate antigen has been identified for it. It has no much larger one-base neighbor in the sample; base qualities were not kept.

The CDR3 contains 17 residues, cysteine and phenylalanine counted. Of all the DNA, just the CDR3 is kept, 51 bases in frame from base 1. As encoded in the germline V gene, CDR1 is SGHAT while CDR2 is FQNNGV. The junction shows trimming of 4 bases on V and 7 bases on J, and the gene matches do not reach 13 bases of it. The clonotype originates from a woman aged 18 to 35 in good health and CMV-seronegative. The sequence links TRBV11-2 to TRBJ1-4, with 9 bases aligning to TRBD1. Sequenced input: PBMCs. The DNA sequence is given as TGTGCCAGCAGCTACACACTCACGGACAGGGGAGGTGAAAAACTGTTTTTT. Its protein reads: CASSYTLTDRGGEKLFF. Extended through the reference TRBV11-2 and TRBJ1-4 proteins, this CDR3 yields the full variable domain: EAGVAQSPRYKIIEKRQSVAFWCNPISGHATLYWYQQILGQGPKLLIQFQNNGVVDDSQLPKDRFSAERLKGVDSTLKIQPAKLEDSAVYLCASSYTLTDRGGEKLFFGSGTQLSVL.